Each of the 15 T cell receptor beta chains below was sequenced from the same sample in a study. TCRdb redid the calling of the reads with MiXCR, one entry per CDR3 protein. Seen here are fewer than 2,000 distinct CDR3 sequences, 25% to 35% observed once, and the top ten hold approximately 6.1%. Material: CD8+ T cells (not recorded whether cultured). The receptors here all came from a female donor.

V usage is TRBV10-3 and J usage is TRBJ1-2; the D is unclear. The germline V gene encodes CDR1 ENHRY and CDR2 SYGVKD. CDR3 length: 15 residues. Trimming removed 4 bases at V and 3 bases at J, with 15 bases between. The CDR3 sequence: CAISGSWADYYGYTF. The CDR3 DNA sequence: TGTGCCATCAGTGGGTCTTGGGCAGACTACTATGGCTACACCTTC.

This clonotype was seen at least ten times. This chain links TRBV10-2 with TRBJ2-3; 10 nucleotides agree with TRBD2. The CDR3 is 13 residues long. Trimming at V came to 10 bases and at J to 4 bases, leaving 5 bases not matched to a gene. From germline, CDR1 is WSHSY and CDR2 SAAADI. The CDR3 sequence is CAIGLAAADTQYF. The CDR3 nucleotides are TGCGCCATCGGACTAGCGGCAGCAGATACGCAGTATTTT.

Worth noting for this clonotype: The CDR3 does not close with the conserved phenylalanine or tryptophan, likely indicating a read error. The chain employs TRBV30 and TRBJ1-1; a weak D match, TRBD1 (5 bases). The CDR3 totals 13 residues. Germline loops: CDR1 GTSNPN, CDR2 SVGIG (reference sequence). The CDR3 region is CSWSEDRNTEAFS. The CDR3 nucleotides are TGTTCCTGGAGTGAAGACAGGAACACTGAAGCTTTCTCT.

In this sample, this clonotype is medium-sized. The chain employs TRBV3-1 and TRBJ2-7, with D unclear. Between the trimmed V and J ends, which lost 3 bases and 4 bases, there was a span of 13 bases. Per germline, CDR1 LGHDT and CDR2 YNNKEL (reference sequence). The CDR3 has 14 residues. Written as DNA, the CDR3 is TGTGCCAGCAGCCAGCTTGATACACAGTACGAGCAGTACTTC. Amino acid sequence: CASSQLDTQYEQYF.

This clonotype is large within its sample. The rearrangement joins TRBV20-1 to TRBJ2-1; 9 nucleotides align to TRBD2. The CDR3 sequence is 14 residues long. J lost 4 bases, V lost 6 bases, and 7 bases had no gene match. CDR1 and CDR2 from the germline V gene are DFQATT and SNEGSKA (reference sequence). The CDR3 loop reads CSAPTSGFYNEQFF. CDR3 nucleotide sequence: TGCAGTGCCCCGACTAGCGGATTTTACAATGAGCAGTTCTTC.

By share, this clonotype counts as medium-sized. CDR3 region: CASSTGTGYEQYF. The CDR3, as DNA: TGCGCCAGCAGCACCGGGACAGGTTACGAGCAGTACTTC. The chain joins TRBV5-1 to TRBJ2-7; 8 nucleotides match TRBD1. V gave up 4 bases and J gave up 4 bases; unmatched junction bases: 4. This CDR3 contains 13 residues. From germline, CDR1 is SGHRS and CDR2 YFSETQ.

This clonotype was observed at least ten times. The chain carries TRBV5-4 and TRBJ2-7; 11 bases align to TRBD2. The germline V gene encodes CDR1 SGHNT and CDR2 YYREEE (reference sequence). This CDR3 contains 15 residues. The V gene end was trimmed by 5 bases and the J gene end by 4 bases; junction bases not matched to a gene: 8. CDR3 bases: TGTGCCAGCAGGGATGAGGGACTAGCGGAGTACGAGCAGTACTTC. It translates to CASRDEGLAEYEQYF.

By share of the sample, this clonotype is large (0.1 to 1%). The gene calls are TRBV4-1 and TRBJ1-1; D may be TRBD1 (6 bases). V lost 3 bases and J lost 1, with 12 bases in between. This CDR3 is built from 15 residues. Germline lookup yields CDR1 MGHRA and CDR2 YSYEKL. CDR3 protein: CASSHGGGQNTEAFF. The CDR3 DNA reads TGCGCCAGCAGCCACGGCGGGGGGCAGAACACTGAAGCTTTCTTT.

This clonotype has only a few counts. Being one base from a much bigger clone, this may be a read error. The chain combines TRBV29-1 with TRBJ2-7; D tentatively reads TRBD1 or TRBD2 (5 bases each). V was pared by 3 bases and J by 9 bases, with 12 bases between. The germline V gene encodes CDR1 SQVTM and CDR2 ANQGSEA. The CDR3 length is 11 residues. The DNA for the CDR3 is TGCAGCGTTGAGTGGGACCACGGGCAGTACTTC. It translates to CSVEWDHGQYF.

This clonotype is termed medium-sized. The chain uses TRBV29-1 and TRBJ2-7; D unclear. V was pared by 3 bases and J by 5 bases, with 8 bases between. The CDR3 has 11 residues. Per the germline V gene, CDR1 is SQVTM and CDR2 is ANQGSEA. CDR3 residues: CSVEWVHEQYF. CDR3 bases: TGCAGCGTTGAGTGGGTCCACGAGCAGTACTTC.

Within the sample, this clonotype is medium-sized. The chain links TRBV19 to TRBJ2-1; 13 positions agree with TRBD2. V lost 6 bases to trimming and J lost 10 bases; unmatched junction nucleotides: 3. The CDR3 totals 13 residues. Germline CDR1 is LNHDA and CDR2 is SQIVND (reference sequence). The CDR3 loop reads CASSSGLAGEQFF. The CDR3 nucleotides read TGTGCCAGTAGCTCGGGACTAGCGGGGGAGCAGTTCTTC. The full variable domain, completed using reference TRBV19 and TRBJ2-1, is DGGITQSPKYLFRKEGQNVTLSCEQNLNHDAMYWYRQDPGQGLRLIYYSQIVNDFQKGDIAEGYSVSREKKESFPLTVTSAQKNPTAFYLCASSSGLAGEQFFGPGTRLTVL.

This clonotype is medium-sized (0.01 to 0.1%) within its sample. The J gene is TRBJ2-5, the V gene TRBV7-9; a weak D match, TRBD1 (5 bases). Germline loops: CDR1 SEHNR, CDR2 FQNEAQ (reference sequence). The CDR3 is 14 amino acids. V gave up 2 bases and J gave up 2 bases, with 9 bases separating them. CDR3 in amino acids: CASSLPTEQETQYF. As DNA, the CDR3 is TGTGCCAGCAGCTTACCGACAGAGCAAGAGACCCAGTACTTC.

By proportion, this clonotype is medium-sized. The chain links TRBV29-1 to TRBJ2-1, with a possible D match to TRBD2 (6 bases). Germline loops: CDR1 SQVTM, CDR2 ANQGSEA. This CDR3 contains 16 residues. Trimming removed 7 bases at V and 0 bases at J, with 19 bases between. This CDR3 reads CSADGLPISSYNEQFF. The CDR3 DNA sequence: TGCAGCGCCGATGGACTACCTATTAGCTCCTACAATGAGCAGTTCTTC.

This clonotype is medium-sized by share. The CDR3 DNA reads as TGTGCCAGTACTACAGGCTCGGGGGAGCAGTACTTC. Its protein product is CASTTGSGEQYF. This chain uses TRBV19 with TRBJ2-7, with D possibly called TRBD1 or TRBD2 (5 bases each). The CDR3 length is 12 residues. Germline assignment: CDR1 LNHDA and CDR2 SQIVND (reference sequence). Trimming removed 7 bases from V and 7 bases from J, with 14 bases in between.

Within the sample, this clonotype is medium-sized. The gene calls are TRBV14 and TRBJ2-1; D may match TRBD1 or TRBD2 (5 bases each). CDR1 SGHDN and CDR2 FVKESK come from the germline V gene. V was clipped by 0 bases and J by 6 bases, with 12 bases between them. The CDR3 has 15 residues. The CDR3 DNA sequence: TGTGCCAGCAGCCAAGACGGGACGACTGGCAATGAGCAGTTCTTC. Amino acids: CASSQDGTTGNEQFF. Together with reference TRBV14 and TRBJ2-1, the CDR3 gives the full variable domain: EAGVTQFPSHSVIEKGQTVTLRCDPISGHDNLYWYRRVMGKEIKFLLHFVKESKQDESGMPNNRFLAERTGGTYSTLKVQPAELEDSGVYFCASSQDGTTGNEQFFGPGTRLTVL.